This T cell receptor (beta chain) originates from a study of shared clonotypes between healthy human individuals. Looking at the study overall: The cohort had two women and a few men, ages 18 to 49.

The unsorted PBMC replicate PCRs were performed with about 300 ng DNA, some 30,000 T cell genomes. In the original analysis: ImmunoSEQ junction-only sequences lacked quality scores, so their filtering differed. Clones were read by immunoSEQ multiplex PCR, and TCRdb kept only the in-frame ones, dropping some. V and J calls plus clone size are reproduced from that table; the DNA served to infer D and trimming. The profile covers approximately 480,000 clones, with 60% to 80% appearing a single time and approximately 12% taken by the ten largest. General study points: The represented genetic and exposure-history diversity was limited by the small number of donors.

As regards this clone: No antigen is known for it.

CDR1 LGHNA and CDR2 YNFKEQ come from the germline V gene. Trimming shortened V by 4 bases and J by 0 bases, and 22 bases separated the two germline ends. The CDR3 extends over 19 amino acids. This sequence was found in a woman aged 40 to 50 in good health. Some clones in this sample may be carry-over from other donors' samples. What was sequenced was PBMCs. This sequence joins TRBV4-2 and TRBJ1-3; D perhaps matches TRBD1 (6 bases). CDR3 sequence: CASSPPAAGVFSSGNTIYF. The CDR3 bases are TGTGCCAGCAGCCCCCCGGCCGCAGGGGTCTTTAGCTCTGGAAACACCATATATTTT.